Listed below are T cell receptor beta chains from one sample, sequenced in a study of cytomegalovirus exposure and HLA in healthy donors. Sequencing used immunoSEQ multiplex PCR; TCRdb keeps in-frame clones, though not all of them. This sample yields some 130,000 clones, of which around 80% are seen a single time; 2.2% belongs to the top ten. Specimen: PBMCs. Receptor source: a young man in good health and CMV-seronegative. Both conserved end residues are part of each CDR3. The D gene is left open where the match is weak. Only part of the rows carry a size: once, few, many, or a class if the clone is expanded.

DNA: TGTGCCAGCTCACCACCTTCACTAGCGGACTACGAGCAGTACTTC
CDR3: CASSPPSLADYEQYF
V: TRBV18
J: TRBJ2-7
size: few
D: TRBD2

DNA: TGTGCCACCAGCAGAGGGGGACTAGCCCCCGAGCAGTACTTC
CDR3: CATSRGGLAPEQYF
V: TRBV15
J: TRBJ2-7
size: -
D: TRBD2

DNA: TGTGCCATCAGTGAGACCAATCGGGACACCGGGGAGCTGTTTTTT
CDR3: CAISETNRDTGELFF
V: TRBV10-3
J: TRBJ2-2
size: -
D: -

DNA: TGTGCCAGCAGCTTAGGTGGGACTAGCGGGAGTTGGCAGTTCTTC
CDR3: CASSLGGTSGSWQFF
V: TRBV7-2
J: TRBJ2-1
size: -
D: TRBD2

DNA: TGTGCCAGCAGCTTGCAGGCTAGCATTTCCTACGAGCAGTACTTC
CDR3: CASSLQASISYEQYF
V: TRBV5-6
J: TRBJ2-7
size: -
D: -

DNA: TGTGCCACCAGATCGGGACAGCCGAACACTGAAGCTTTCTTT
CDR3: CATRSGQPNTEAFF
V: TRBV15
J: TRBJ1-1
size: -
D: TRBD1

DNA: TGTGCCAGCAGTAAAAACAGTGGCGGCTACACCTTC
CDR3: CASSKNSGGYTF
V: TRBV6-5
J: TRBJ1-2
size: -
D: -

DNA: TGCGCCAGCAGCTTGGACTCCGACTCCTACGAGCAGTACTTC
CDR3: CASSLDSDSYEQYF
V: TRBV5-1
J: TRBJ2-7
size: -
D: -

DNA: TGTGCCAGCAGCGTAGGGGGTGTAAGGGGGCTGAACACTGAAGCTTTCTTT
CDR3: CASSVGGVRGLNTEAFF
V: TRBV9
J: TRBJ1-1
size: few
D: TRBD1

DNA: TGCAGCGTTGACCAAGGAGGGATGAACACTGAAGCTTTCTTT
CDR3: CSVDQGGMNTEAFF
V: TRBV29-1
J: TRBJ1-1
size: few
D: -

DNA: TGTGCCAGTAGTCCGTTAATCTCTGGAAACACCATATATTTT
CDR3: CASSPLISGNTIYF
V: TRBV19
J: TRBJ1-3
size: -
D: -

DNA: TGTGCCAGCAGCCTTCCCGACAGGGGGCGTAATCAGCCCCAGCATTTT
CDR3: CASSLPDRGRNQPQHF
V: TRBV6-6
J: TRBJ1-5
size: -
D: TRBD1

DNA: TGTGCCTGGACGGGACTAGCGGACACCGGGGAGCTGTTTTTT
CDR3: CAWTGLADTGELFF
V: TRBV30
J: TRBJ2-2
size: -
D: TRBD2

DNA: TGCGCCAGCAGCGGGGACAATAGAGGAAACACCATATATTTT
CDR3: CASSGDNRGNTIYF
V: TRBV5-1
J: TRBJ1-3
size: -
D: -

DNA: TGTGCCAGCAGTTACTCACAGGCCCGCCGGGAAAAACTGTTTTTT
CDR3: CASSYSQARREKLFF
V: TRBV28
J: TRBJ1-4
size: -
D: -

DNA: TGTGCCAGCCTTAAACCCGGGACAGGGGATGAGGAGCAGTACTTC
CDR3: CASLKPGTGDEEQYF
V: TRBV28
J: TRBJ2-7
size: -
D: TRBD1

DNA: TGTGCCAGCAGCTTCCGGACTAGCGGGTACAATGAGCAGTTCTTC
CDR3: CASSFRTSGYNEQFF
V: TRBV7-2
J: TRBJ2-1
size: -
D: TRBD2

DNA: TGTGCCAGCAGTGACGGTGGTTTTAATCAGCCCCAGCATTTT
CDR3: CASSDGGFNQPQHF
V: TRBV6-1
J: TRBJ1-5
size: -
D: -

DNA: TGTGCCTCCGGACAGGGAGTTTCGACAGATACGCAGTATTTT
CDR3: CASGQGVSTDTQYF
V: TRBV19
J: TRBJ2-3
size: -
D: TRBD1

DNA: TGTGCCTGGAGTAAAGGACAGGGTAATGAAAAACTGTTTTTT
CDR3: CAWSKGQGNEKLFF
V: TRBV30
J: TRBJ1-4
size: few
D: TRBD1

DNA: TGTGCCAGCAGCGTACGACAGAACACTGAAGCTTTCTTT
CDR3: CASSVRQNTEAFF
V: TRBV5-4
J: TRBJ1-1
size: -
D: -

DNA: TGTGCCAGCAGTTTAATCGGACAGGAGGGGACGACCCAGCATTTT
CDR3: CASSLIGQEGTTQHF
V: TRBV28
J: TRBJ1-5
size: -
D: TRBD1

DNA: TGCAGCGTTGCCCCCCAGGGTACTGAAGCTTTCTTT
CDR3: CSVAPQGTEAFF
V: TRBV29-1
J: TRBJ1-1
size: -
D: -

DNA: TGTGCCAGCAGCTCCCGTTGGGGCGAGACCCAGTACTTC
CDR3: CASSSRWGETQYF
V: TRBV11-3
J: TRBJ2-5
size: -
D: -

DNA: TGTGCCAGCAGTTACTCTTACAGGGTGAATCAGCCCCAGCATTTT
CDR3: CASSYSYRVNQPQHF
V: TRBV6-5
J: TRBJ1-5
size: few
D: -

DNA: TGTGCCAGCAGTGAAAGAGGAGGGACTAGCGGGATAGGTGAGCAGTTCTTC
CDR3: CASSERGGTSGIGEQFF
V: TRBV6-4
J: TRBJ2-1
size: -
D: TRBD2

DNA: TGTGCCAGCTCACAAGGGGGCGCGGGTGAAAAACTGTTTTTT
CDR3: CASSQGGAGEKLFF
V: TRBV18
J: TRBJ1-4
size: -
D: TRBD1

DNA: TGTGCCTGGACACCGGACCATCGTCGGGGTAATTCACCCCTCCACTTT
CDR3: CAWTPDHRRGNSPLHF
V: TRBV30
J: TRBJ1-6
size: -
D: -

DNA: TGTGCCAGCAGTTACTCGAGTTACGCCGAGGGCTATGGCTACACCTTC
CDR3: CASSYSSYAEGYGYTF
V: TRBV6-5
J: TRBJ1-2
size: -
D: -

DNA: TGTGCCAGTAGTATAGGACCTCAGGGCGAGCAGTACTTC
CDR3: CASSIGPQGEQYF
V: TRBV19
J: TRBJ2-7
size: -
D: -

DNA: TGTGCCAGCAGTCTCTTCCCCCCAAGGGAGCAGTACTTC
CDR3: CASSLFPPREQYF
V: TRBV27
J: TRBJ2-5
size: -
D: -

DNA: TGTGCCAGCAGCTTAGATCTGGGCCTCGGGGGGAACGGGGAGCTGTTTTTT
CDR3: CASSLDLGLGGNGELFF
V: TRBV7-2
J: TRBJ2-2
size: -
D: TRBD2